These 12 T cell receptor beta chains were sequenced from one sample in a study of T cells in Graves' hyperthyroidism and ophthalmopathy. The investigators amplified TCR beta CDR3 regions from RNA transcripts. HTBI primers were used for first-round RT-PCR of the TCR CDR3. TCRdb recomputed calls from the multiplex PCR reads with MiXCR, one row per CDR3 protein. Here the sample spans roughly 530,000 distinct CDR3 sequences, more than 15% being singletons. Input material: blood. These TCRs come from a woman under 30 with Graves' ophthalmopathy.

The chain is built from TRBV25-1 and TRBJ1-2; a possible D gene is TRBD1 (5 bases). The V end was cut by 0 bases, the J end by 8 bases, with 10 bases between. Germline-derived CDR1 and CDR2 are MGHDK and SYGVNS. The length of the CDR3 is 13 residues. The CDR3 DNA sequence: TGTGCCAGCAGTGAATATGGGGGGTACGGCTACACCTTC. This translates into CASSEYGGYGYTF.

This clonotype has only a few counts. The J gene is TRBJ1-2, the V gene TRBV7-9; D is unresolved. This CDR3 has 14 amino acids. From germline, CDR1 is SEHNR and CDR2 FQNEAQ (reference sequence). V lost 7 bases to trimming and J lost 3 bases, with 15 bases between them. The CDR3 DNA is TGTGCCAGCATCCCCGTGGAGAGTGACTATGGCTACACCTTC. Encoded protein: CASIPVESDYGYTF.

This clonotype was detected ten times or more. The chain joins TRBV5-1 to TRBJ1-1; no firm D call. Germline lookup yields CDR1 SGHRS and CDR2 YFSETQ. The CDR3 has 13 residues. V lost 0 bases, J lost 1 base, and 4 bases lay in between. The CDR3 protein is CASSLEWNTEAFF. The CDR3 DNA reads TGCGCCAGCAGCTTGGAGTGGAACACTGAAGCTTTCTTT. The variable domain in full, completed from reference TRBV5-1 and TRBJ1-1, reads KAGVTQTPRYLIKTRGQQVTLSCSPISGHRSVSWYQQTPGQGLQFLFEYFSETQRNKGNFPGRFSGRQFSNSRSEMNVSTLELGDSALYLCASSLEWNTEAFFGQGTRLTVV.

Only a few counts were recorded for this clonotype. This sequence may be a read error, since a much larger clone differs from it by one base. The chain couples TRBV20-1 to TRBJ2-1; possibly TRBD1 or TRBD2 for D (6 bases each). CDR3 length: 13 residues. The germline gives CDR1 DFQATT, CDR2 SNEGSKA (reference sequence). The chain's CDR3 is CGVRGLPYNEQFF. The CDR3 nucleotides read TGCGGTGTCAGGGGACTTCCCTACAATGAGCAGTTCTTC.

This clonotype was counted only a few times. The chain employs TRBV5-1 and TRBJ2-1; 8 bases map to TRBD2. Germline V CDR1 and CDR2: SGHRS, YFSETQ. V was clipped by 1 base and J by 4 bases; unmatched bases: 7. The CDR3 has 16 residues. The CDR3 DNA reads TGCGCCAGCAGCTTGTTGGCGGGGGGCCGATACAATGAGCAGTTCTTC. Its protein product is CASSLLAGGRYNEQFF.

This clonotype showed up many times. This chain uses TRBV2 with TRBJ2-3; 12 positions agree with TRBD1. The V and J ends lost 5 bases and 10 bases, in that order; junction bases with no gene match: 10. Per the germline V gene, CDR1 is SNHLY and CDR2 is FYNNEI. The length of the CDR3 is 15 residues. Written as DNA, the CDR3 is TGTGCCAGCAGTCGTACCGGGACAGGGGGCTGGTCGCAGTATTTT. Amino acid sequence: CASSRTGTGGWSQYF.

The CDR3 region has the DNA TGTGCCAGCAGGCGGCCGGGACAACACGCGCCAGATACGCAGTATTTT. This sequence encodes CASRRPGQHAPDTQYF. This rearrangement joins TRBV6-1 to TRBJ2-3; a possible D gene is TRBD1 (6 bases). Trimming pared 6 bases from V and 4 bases from J, leaving 20 bases between. This CDR3 region has 16 residues. CDR1 MNHNS and CDR2 SASEGT come from the germline V gene.

The chain employs TRBV9 and TRBJ2-1, with 8 bases identical to TRBD1. The CDR3 runs to 14 residues. V was pared by 9 bases and J by 1 base, with 6 bases of the junction left unmatched. From germline, CDR1 is SGDLS and CDR2 YYNGEE. The CDR3 DNA follows: TGTGCCACCGGACAGGGCCCATCCTACAATGAGCAGTTCTTC. Protein sequence: CATGQGPSYNEQFF.

This chain joins TRBV20-1 and TRBJ1-2, with D uncertain. Germline CDR1 and CDR2: DFQATT and SNEGSKA (reference sequence). CDR3 size: 13 residues. V gave up 1 base and J gave up 7 bases, with 13 bases separating them. The CDR3: CSARAATFPGYTF. As DNA, the CDR3 is TGCAGTGCTAGAGCCGCTACATTTCCTGGCTACACCTTC.

This sequence joins TRBV19 and TRBJ1-5, with 7 positions matching TRBD1. The trim removed 1 base at V and 4 bases at J, leaving 7 bases unmatched. The CDR3 consists of 16 residues. Germline CDR1 reads LNHDA; CDR2 reads SQIVND (reference sequence). Here the CDR3 DNA reads TGTGCCAGTAGTATAGGCTGGGACAGCAGTAATCAGCCCCAGCATTTT. Translation gives CASSIGWDSSNQPQHF. The whole variable domain, filled in from reference TRBV19 and TRBJ1-5, reads DGGITQSPKYLFRKEGQNVTLSCEQNLNHDAMYWYRQDPGQGLRLIYYSQIVNDFQKGDIAEGYSVSREKKESFPLTVTSAQKNPTAFYLCASSIGWDSSNQPQHFGDGTRLSIL.

At least ten counts were recorded for this clonotype. V is TRBV20-1 and J is TRBJ1-5; D is uncertain. The germline CDR1 and CDR2 sequences are DFQATT and SNEGSKA (reference sequence). Trimming pared 3 bases from V and 2 bases from J, leaving 14 bases between. The CDR3 is 15 residues long. Here the CDR3 DNA reads TGCAGTGCTAGGGATGGGTGGATTGGCAATCAGCCCCAGCATTTT. This sequence encodes CSARDGWIGNQPQHF.

This clonotype was observed a few times. The chain uses TRBV19 and TRBJ1-3; D is uncertain. The CDR3 covers 15 residues. The V and J ends lost 5 bases and 0 bases respectively, with 11 bases between them. The germline gives CDR1 LNHDA, CDR2 SQIVND (reference sequence). The CDR3 bases are TGTGCCAGTAGTCCTACACATTTCTCTGGAAACACCATATATTTT. Translation gives CASSPTHFSGNTIYF.